The rows below give T cell receptor beta chains drawn from one sample of a study of blood T cell repertoires in COVID-19. Some clones are missing from TCRdb's copy, which holds only in-frame ones; the method was immunoSEQ multiplex PCR. The sample holds some 14,000 clones; approximately 83% are singletons and the top ten take roughly 9.1%. Source material: peripheral blood. Receptor source: a human donor in a cohort sampled during active COVID-19. CDR3s include the opening cysteine and the closing phenylalanine or tryptophan. D genes are given only for firm matches. A row's size may be missing; if present it is once, few, many or a size class.

NA	TRBV5-6	TRBJ1-5	NA	CASSKQTSNQPQHF	TGTGCCAGCAGTAAACAGACTAGCAATCAGCCCCAGCATTTT
TRBD1	TRBV7-8	TRBJ2-3	NA	CASSMTGGFDTQYF	TGTGCCAGCAGCATGACAGGGGGTTTTGATACGCAGTATTTT
NA	TRBV4-3	TRBJ2-7	NA	CASSQDPGNSWEQYF	TGCGCCAGCAGCCAGGATCCCGGGAATTCGTGGGAGCAGTACTTC
TRBD1	TRBV25-1	TRBJ2-5	NA	CASRHRGPRGETQYF	TGTGCCAGCAGGCACAGGGGGCCGCGAGGGGAGACCCAGTACTTC
TRBD1	TRBV6-2/TRBV6-3	TRBJ1-4	NA	CASSRRQGVEKLFF	TGTGCCAGCAGCCGGCGACAGGGAGTTGAAAAACTGTTTTTT
TRBD1	TRBV2	TRBJ2-7	NA	CASSLQGAIPYEQYF	TGTGCCAGCAGTTTACAGGGGGCGATCCCCTACGAGCAGTACTTC
TRBD1	TRBV20-1	TRBJ2-1	NA	CSARDGRGIDNEQFF	TGCAGTGCTCGTGACGGCAGGGGGATTGATAATGAGCAGTTCTTC
TRBD2	TRBV7-2	TRBJ2-3	NA	CASSLGLAETTDTQYF	TGTGCCAGCAGCCTCGGACTAGCGGAGACAACAGATACGCAGTATTTT
NA	TRBV27	TRBJ1-4	NA	CASSSTPTATNEKLFF	TGTGCCAGCAGTTCCACCCCGACAGCAACTAATGAAAAACTGTTTTTT
TRBD2	TRBV18	TRBJ2-3	NA	CASSRLSPAGGRTSTDTQYF	TGTGCCAGCTCACGTCTCTCTCCAGCGGGGGGGCGAACTAGCACAGATACGCAGTATTTT
TRBD1	TRBV19	TRBJ2-1	NA	CASSITWTGGVNEQFF	TGTGCCAGTAGTATTACATGGACAGGGGGCGTGAATGAGCAGTTCTTC
TRBD2	TRBV6-2/TRBV6-3	TRBJ2-3	few	CASSPVLAGGQGTQYF	TGTGCCAGCAGCCCCGTGCTAGCGGGGGGGCAGGGTACGCAGTATTTT
NA	TRBV30	TRBJ2-1	once	CAWILVASANPSLLNEQFF	TGTGCCTGGATACTTGTGGCTAGCGCGAACCCATCTCTTCTCAATGAGCAGTTCTTC
NA	TRBV18	TRBJ2-3	NA	CASSPRGDGDTQYF	TGTGCCAGCTCACCACGCGGGGACGGGGATACGCAGTATTTT
NA	TRBV19	TRBJ2-7	NA	CASSGAAREEQYF	TGTGCCAGTAGTGGGGCAGCCCGTGAGGAGCAGTACTTC
NA	TRBV4-3	TRBJ2-1	once	CASSQDLDQGWNEQFF	TGCGCCAGCAGCCAAGATCTCGACCAGGGGTGGAATGAGCAGTTCTTC
NA	TRBV30	TRBJ1-6	NA	CACPQFRGGNSPLHF	TGTGCCTGCCCCCAGTTCAGGGGCGGGAATTCACCCCTCCACTTT
TRBD2	TRBV4-1	TRBJ2-3	NA	CASSRAPGLAADTQYF	TGCGCCAGCAGCCGAGCCCCGGGACTAGCGGCAGATACGCAGTATTTT
NA	TRBV7-2	TRBJ2-6	NA	CASRVGTAGANVLTF	TGTGCCAGCAGAGTAGGGACTGCCGGGGCCAACGTCCTGACTTTC
NA	TRBV19	TRBJ1-5	NA	CASGESVGRSSSQHF	TGTGCCAGCGGGGAATCGGTGGGAAGGTCATCATCCCAGCATTTT
NA	TRBV2	TRBJ1-6	NA	CASSPDVRTTF	TGTGCCAGCAGTCCCGACGTCAGGACAACGTTT
TRBD2	TRBV11-2	TRBJ2-3	NA	CASSPWRGGTDTQYF	TGTGCCAGCAGTCCGTGGCGGGGGGGCACAGATACGCAGTATTTT
NA	TRBV5-4	TRBJ2-7	NA	CASSFAGAYEQYF	TGTGCCAGCAGCTTCGCAGGCGCCTACGAGCAGTACTTC
TRBD2	TRBV4-2	TRBJ2-1	NA	CASSQRLAGGGPDEQFF	TGTGCCAGCAGCCAAAGGCTAGCGGGGGGTGGCCCGGATGAGCAGTTCTTC
NA	TRBV19	TRBJ1-5	NA	CASSIAVSNQPQHF	TGTGCCAGTAGTATAGCCGTTAGCAATCAGCCCCAGCATTTT
TRBD1	TRBV4-2	TRBJ1-2	NA	CASSQGGQGASIFGYTF	TGTGCCAGCAGCCAAGGGGGACAGGGGGCCTCCATTTTTGGCTACACCTTC
NA	TRBV4-1	TRBJ1-2	few	CASSLLFGVNYGYTF	TGCGCCAGCAGCCTACTTTTTGGAGTCAACTATGGCTACACCTTC
NA	TRBV4-3	TRBJ2-1	NA	CASSQGLDTNEQFF	TGCGCCAGCAGCCAAGGACTAGATACTAATGAGCAGTTCTTC
TRBD2	TRBV20-1	TRBJ2-3	NA	CSASLAGSTDTQYF	TGCAGTGCTAGTCTAGCGGGGAGCACAGATACGCAGTATTTT
TRBD1	TRBV3-1/TRBV3-2	TRBJ2-7	NA	CASSRTTGTGDTPYEQYF	TGTGCCAGCAGCCGGACCACCGGGACAGGGGATACCCCCTACGAGCAGTACTTC
NA	TRBV3-1/TRBV3-2	TRBJ2-1	once	CASSQAVAKAEQFF	TGTGCCAGCAGCCAAGCGGTAGCGAAGGCTGAGCAGTTCTTC
NA	TRBV9	TRBJ1-2	NA	CASSASGVRYGYTF	TGTGCCAGCAGCGCCTCGGGGGTACGCTATGGCTACACCTTC
TRBD2	TRBV4-2	TRBJ2-7	once	CASSQEDGGERVQYF	TGTGCCAGCAGCCAAGAGGACGGGGGGGAGAGGGTGCAGTACTTC
NA	TRBV29-1	TRBJ1-1	NA	CSVERQATEAFF	TGCAGCGTTGAAAGACAGGCCACTGAAGCTTTCTTT
NA	TRBV30	TRBJ1-1	medium-sized	CAWTSLESAERMNTEAFF	TGTGCCTGGACCTCACTAGAGAGCGCCGAACGAATGAACACTGAAGCTTTCTTT
NA	TRBV6-2/TRBV6-3	TRBJ2-2	NA	CASSPNRNTGELFF	TGTGCCAGCAGTCCAAACAGGAACACCGGGGAGCTGTTTTTT
TRBD2	TRBV7-2	TRBJ2-1	NA	CASSSGLGGYNEQFF	TGTGCCAGCAGCTCAGGACTAGGAGGCTACAATGAGCAGTTCTTC
NA	TRBV6-5	TRBJ1-1	NA	CASRRTENTEAFF	TGTGCCAGCAGAAGGACAGAGAACACTGAAGCTTTCTTT
TRBD1	TRBV5-1	TRBJ2-5	NA	CASQDRGELGQYF	TGCGCCAGTCAGGACAGGGGAGAGTTGGGCCAGTACTTC
NA	TRBV19	TRBJ1-6	NA	CASSSGPGDSPLHF	TGTGCCAGTAGCTCGGGACCAGGGGATTCACCCCTCCACTTT
TRBD1	TRBV6-2/TRBV6-3	TRBJ2-4	few	CASSLGQGRTKNIQYF	TGTGCCAGCAGTTTAGGACAGGGGAGAACCAAAAACATTCAGTACTTC
NA	TRBV15	TRBJ2-3	NA	CATSGWTISSTDTQYF	TGTGCCACCAGCGGCTGGACTATATCTAGCACAGATACGCAGTATTTT